Shown below are 23 T cell receptor beta chains from a single sample sequenced in a study of T-cell reconstitution after alpha-beta-depleted transplantation in children. A TCRbeta library incorporating unique molecular identifiers was prepared. MiXCR, run by TCRdb on the PCR reads, gives a single entry per CDR3 protein. Of fewer than 700,000 distinct CDR3 sequences in the sample, roughly 13% are singletons; the top ten hold around 2%. This specimen was PBMCs, mostly from graft donor cells, taken 360 days after TCRalphabeta/CD19-depleted stem cell transplant. The receptors shown here come from a male patient between 5 and 17 years old who had a stem cell transplant for acute myeloid leukemia, so the T cells may come from the graft donor.

The chain recombines TRBV11-1 with TRBJ2-6, with D possibly TRBD1 on 6 matching bases. The V end was cut by 0 bases, the J end by 1 base, with 13 bases between. Per germline, CDR1 SGHAT and CDR2 FQDESV (reference sequence). This CDR3 comprises 18 residues. CDR3 sequence (DNA): TGTGCCAGCAGCTTAGCGGCAGGGGTCTGGTCTGGGGCCAACGTCCTGACTTTC. It is translated as CASSLAAGVWSGANVLTF.

In this sample, this clonotype turned up a few times. The chain uses TRBV29-1 and TRBJ2-1; 7 bases are a match to TRBD2. CDR3 size: 15 residues. The germline gives CDR1 SQVTM, CDR2 ANQGSEA. V was pared by 6 bases and J by 3 bases, with 11 bases of the junction left unmatched. The CDR3 bases are TGCAGCGTCGCTGGGGGGGAGGGCCTCTACAATGAGCAGTTCTTC. Its translation is CSVAGGEGLYNEQFF.

The J gene is TRBJ1-1, the V gene TRBV29-1; unclear D gene. This CDR3 comprises 12 residues. Per the germline V gene, CDR1 is SQVTM and CDR2 is ANQGSEA. V was trimmed by 7 bases and J by 1 base, leaving 10 bases between them. The CDR3 sequence: CSAKYRNTEAFF. As DNA, the CDR3 is TGCAGCGCAAAGTATAGGAACACTGAAGCTTTCTTT.

This clonotype was picked up a small number of times. The chain is built from TRBV28 and TRBJ2-1, with 14 bases matching TRBD2. Looked up from germline, CDR1 is MDHEN and CDR2 is SYDVKM. Losses at the gene ends were 8 bases for V and 7 bases for J; bases not matched to a gene: 7. The CDR3 consists of 15 residues. The CDR3 sequence is CASPPTSGRGNEQFF. The DNA for the CDR3 is TGTGCCAGCCCACCGACTAGCGGGAGGGGGAATGAGCAGTTCTTC.

This clonotype came up a few times. This rearrangement joins TRBV7-9 to TRBJ2-2, with D tentatively TRBD1 (6 bases). Germline V CDR1 and CDR2: SEHNR, FQNEAQ (reference sequence). Trimming took off 5 bases at V and 2 bases at J, with 15 bases between the two ends. The CDR3 sequence is 16 residues long. This chain's CDR3 is CASSRQGQLNTGELFF. CDR3 nucleotide sequence: TGTGCCAGCAGCAGGCAAGGACAGCTAAACACCGGGGAGCTGTTTTTT. Full variable domain (missing parts from reference TRBV7-9 and TRBJ2-2): DTGVSQNPRHKITKRGQNVTFRCDPISEHNRLYWYRQTLGQGPEFLTYFQNEAQLEKSRLLSDRFSAERPKGSFSTLEIQRTEQGDSAMYLCASSRQGQLNTGELFFGEGSRLTVL.

In its sample, this clonotype was seen once. The gene calls are TRBV4-2 and TRBJ2-4; D is possibly TRBD2 (5 bases). Germline V gene lookup returns CDR1 LGHNA and CDR2 YNFKEQ. The CDR3 is 16 amino acids. The germline V and J ends were trimmed by 4 bases and 2 bases, with 15 bases remaining between them. The CDR3 reads CASSPTGSKTKNIQYF. Here the CDR3 DNA reads TGTGCCAGCAGCCCAACGGGGAGCAAAACCAAAAACATTCAGTACTTC.

This clonotype has a count of ten or more. The V gene is TRBV7-9, the J gene TRBJ2-5; possible D gene TRBD1, 5 bases. In germline, CDR1 is SEHNR, CDR2 FQNEAQ (reference sequence). This CDR3 has 11 amino acids. V lost 11 bases and J lost 1, with 8 bases in between. The CDR3 DNA sequence: TGTGCCGCACAGGTCCAAGAGACCCAGTACTTC. It yields the protein CAAQVQETQYF.

The chain combines TRBV7-9 with TRBJ2-1; D might be TRBD2 (6 bases). Germline values: CDR1 SEHNR, CDR2 FQNEAQ (reference sequence). This CDR3 region has 14 residues. Trimming left V 4 bases short and J 7 bases short, with 14 bases between. Written as DNA, the CDR3 is TGTGCCAGCAGCTCCGCGGGATGGGGAAATGAGCAGTTCTTC. Protein: CASSSAGWGNEQFF. Full variable domain (remainder filled in from reference TRBV7-9 and TRBJ2-1): DTGVSQNPRHKITKRGQNVTFRCDPISEHNRLYWYRQTLGQGPEFLTYFQNEAQLEKSRLLSDRFSAERPKGSFSTLEIQRTEQGDSAMYLCASSSAGWGNEQFFGPGTRLTVL.

This clonotype showed up just a few times. The CDR3 sequence is CASSQEGQGGFGYGYTF. The CDR3 region has the DNA TGTGCCAGCAGCCAAGAGGGACAGGGGGGTTTCGGCTATGGCTACACCTTC. The V gene is TRBV3-1, the J gene TRBJ1-2, with TRBD1 identical over 11 bases. This CDR3 comprises 17 residues. CDR1 and CDR2 (germline): LGHDT, YNNKEL (reference sequence). J lost 4 bases, V lost 0 bases, and 7 bases had no gene match.

The chain is built from TRBV29-1 and TRBJ1-2; D not resolved. CDR3 size: 15 residues. The germline CDR1 and CDR2 sequences are SQVTM and ANQGSEA. V shed 6 bases and J shed 0 bases, with 17 bases lying between them. The CDR3: CSVDPTVGANYGYTF. CDR3 sequence (DNA): TGCAGCGTCGATCCGACGGTTGGTGCTAACTATGGCTACACCTTC.

This rearrangement joins TRBV20-1 to TRBJ1-1, with TRBD1 matching 7 bases. V lost 1 base to trimming and J lost 5 bases; unmatched junction nucleotides: 7. CDR3 size: 14 residues. In germline, CDR1 is DFQATT, CDR2 SNEGSKA (reference sequence). CDR3 sequence reads: CSARGLTGLTEAFF. The CDR3 bases are TGCAGTGCTAGAGGGCTGACAGGGTTGACTGAAGCTTTCTTT.

This clonotype has more than one count but fewer than ten. This chain uses TRBV14 with TRBJ2-7; the D is unclear. This CDR3 is built from 15 residues. Germline assignment: CDR1 SGHDN and CDR2 FVKESK. The V end lost 1 base, the J end lost 4 bases, and 14 bases lay between the germline ends. The CDR3 protein is CASSQVESDLYEQYF. CDR3 coding DNA: TGTGCCAGCAGCCAAGTAGAGTCAGATCTTTACGAGCAGTACTTC.

The chain employs TRBV7-9 and TRBJ2-7, with 9 nucleotides matching TRBD2. Germline assignment: CDR1 SEHNR and CDR2 FQNEAQ (reference sequence). V gave up 3 bases and J gave up 2 bases; unmatched junction bases: 5. CDR3 length equals 15 residues. The CDR3 loop is CASSLTSGITYEQYF. In DNA, the CDR3 is TGTGCCAGCAGCTTGACTAGCGGAATTACCTACGAGCAGTACTTC.

The genes are TRBV4-3 and TRBJ2-3; D gene uncertain. Germline V gives CDR1 LGHNA, CDR2 YSLEER. Trimming took 2 bases from V and 6 from J, leaving 9 bases between them. The CDR3 spans 13 residues. The CDR3 region has the DNA TGCGCCAGCAGCCAAAAGAGCAGTGATACGCAGTATTTT. Its translation is CASSQKSSDTQYF.

The chain is built from TRBV29-1 and TRBJ2-7, with D maybe TRBD2 (7 bases). This CDR3 comprises 13 residues. The V end lost 3 bases, the J end lost 4 bases, and 13 bases lay between the germline ends. The germline gives CDR1 SQVTM, CDR2 ANQGSEA. This CDR3 reads CSVDNREGYEQYF. The CDR3 bases are TGCAGCGTTGATAACAGGGAGGGGTACGAGCAGTACTTC.

This clonotype has at least ten counts. The CDR3 bases are TGCAGCGTTTCCCGGACTAGGGTCTACAATGAGCAGTTCTTC. It encodes CSVSRTRVYNEQFF. The chain couples TRBV29-1 to TRBJ2-1; 7 bases match TRBD2. The CDR3 totals 14 residues. J lost 3 bases, V lost 5 bases, and 7 bases had no gene match. The germline gives CDR1 SQVTM, CDR2 ANQGSEA.

The chain carries TRBV20-1 and TRBJ2-7; 10 bases are a match to TRBD2. Germline loops: CDR1 DFQATT, CDR2 SNEGSKA (reference sequence). The CDR3 runs 14 residues. Trimming removed 3 bases from V and 5 bases from J; junction bases left unmatched: 7. CDR3: CSASQLAGAHEQYF. The CDR3 DNA follows: TGCAGTGCTAGCCAGCTAGCGGGAGCCCACGAGCAGTACTTC.

The chain has TRBV19 and TRBJ2-7; D is perhaps TRBD1 or TRBD2 (5 bases each). Germline-derived CDR1 and CDR2 are LNHDA and SQIVND (reference sequence). Between the trimmed V and J ends, which lost 4 bases and 1 base, there was a span of 14 bases. The CDR3 has 15 amino acids. The CDR3 nucleotides are TGTGCCAGTAGTACGTCCGGGACGGGGTCCTACGAGCAGTACTTC. It translates to CASSTSGTGSYEQYF. The full variable domain, its missing parts supplied by reference TRBV19 and TRBJ2-7, is DGGITQSPKYLFRKEGQNVTLSCEQNLNHDAMYWYRQDPGQGLRLIYYSQIVNDFQKGDIAEGYSVSREKKESFPLTVTSAQKNPTAFYLCASSTSGTGSYEQYFGPGTRLTVT.

This clonotype was found many times. The CDR3 DNA is TGCGCCAGCAGCCAAGATCAAGTGTACACAGATACGCAGTATTTT. Its protein is CASSQDQVYTDTQYF. The chain has TRBV4-3 and TRBJ2-3; D gene uncertain. The CDR3 is 15 amino acids. The germline V and J ends were trimmed by 0 bases and 2 bases, with 9 bases remaining between them. Germline V gene lookup returns CDR1 LGHNA and CDR2 YSLEER.

The rearrangement uses TRBV20-1 and TRBJ2-4; D is perhaps TRBD1 (6 bases). The length of the CDR3 is 15 residues. The V and J ends lost 3 bases and 5 bases respectively, with 17 bases between them. The germline CDR1 and CDR2 sequences are DFQATT and SNEGSKA (reference sequence). Here the CDR3 reads CSASSFGGGENIQYF. The CDR3 DNA sequence: TGCAGTGCTAGTAGCTTTGGGGGCGGAGAAAACATTCAGTACTTC.

The V call is TRBV5-1, the J call TRBJ1-5; D is unclear. Germline V gene data show CDR1 as SGHRS and CDR2 as YFSETQ. The CDR3 length is 14 residues. The V end was cut by 4 bases, the J end by 6 bases, with 14 bases between. CDR3 nucleotide sequence: TGCGCCAGCAGCGCCTACACGGGGAGTCAGCCCCAGCATTTT. Translating it yields CASSAYTGSQPQHF.

This clonotype was seen a handful of times. This rearrangement joins TRBV5-1 to TRBJ2-1; maybe TRBD1 (6 bases). Germline assignment: CDR1 SGHRS and CDR2 YFSETQ. The V end lost 4 bases, the J end lost 15 bases, and 14 bases lay between the germline ends. The CDR3 sequence is 11 residues long. The CDR3 loop reads CASSAGTTSFF. Written as DNA, the CDR3 is TGCGCCAGCAGCGCCGGGACAACCTCGTTCTTC.

In this sample, this clonotype turned up a few times. The CDR3 loop reads CASSYRTGDTEAFF. The CDR3 DNA sequence: TGTGCCAGCAGTTACAGGACAGGGGACACTGAAGCTTTCTTT. J is TRBJ1-1 and V is TRBV6-2 or TRBV6-3; TRBD1 matches at 9 bases. CDR3 length: 14 residues. Trimming at V came to 2 bases and at J to 3 bases, leaving 1 base not matched to a gene. Germline loops: CDR1 MNHEY, CDR2 SVGEGT.